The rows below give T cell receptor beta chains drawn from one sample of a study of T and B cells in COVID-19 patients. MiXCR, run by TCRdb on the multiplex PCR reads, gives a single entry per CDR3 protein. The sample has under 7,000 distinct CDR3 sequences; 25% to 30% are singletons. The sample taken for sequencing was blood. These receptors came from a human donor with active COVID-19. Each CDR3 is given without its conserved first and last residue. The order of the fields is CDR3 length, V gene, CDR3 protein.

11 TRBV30 AWSGTGVFGYT
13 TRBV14 ASSLIAGNTGELF
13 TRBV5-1 ASSLMGQSQETQY
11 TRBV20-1 SAGQGGGETQY
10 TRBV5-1 ASSLSGGEQY
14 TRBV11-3 ASSDPSGWANYGYT
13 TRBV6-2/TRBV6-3 ASSQGVLSGNTIY
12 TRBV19 ASRELDRVAEQF
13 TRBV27 ASSVTGVATRGYT
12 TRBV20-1 SARDMARIGTQY
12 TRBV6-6 ASRPGQGDYEQY
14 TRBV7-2 ASSSDRVGTKNIQY
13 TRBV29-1 SVEDRRVGGNTIY
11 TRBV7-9 ASSWETNNEQF
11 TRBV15 ATSDVNTGELF
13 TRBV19 ASSTRDRGNTEAF
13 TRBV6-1 ASRPTSGSSHEQF
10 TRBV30 AWSGTSSPLH
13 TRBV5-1 ASSLGDRGRSPLH
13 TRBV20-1 SASPVDTTNEKLF
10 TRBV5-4 ASSLWTDTQY
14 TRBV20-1 SASRVGGTSGNTIY
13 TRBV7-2 ASSGRDRANYGYT
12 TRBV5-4 ASSPGPPLGTQY
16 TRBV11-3 ASSLRLGLAGGTYEQY
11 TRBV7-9 ASSLVTGYGYT
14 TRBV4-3 ASSQATGGAVTEAF
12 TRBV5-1 ASSPREPQETQY
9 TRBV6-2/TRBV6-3 ASSVSDEQY
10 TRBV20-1 SASGPTDTQY
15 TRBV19 ASTMTGTSGTADTQY
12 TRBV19 ASSPREGMNEQF
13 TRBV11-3 ASSLNGIQGNEQF
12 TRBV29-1 SVEGFGTGVEAF
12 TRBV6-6 ASSYSASGSVSY
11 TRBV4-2 ASRRQGEETQY
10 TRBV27 ASSLSGNEQF
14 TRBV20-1 SAITPHGFTDNEQF
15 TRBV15 ATSRDWASGTTDTQY
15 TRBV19 ASRRQGVGKSAYGYT
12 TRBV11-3 ASSSDGNNYGYT
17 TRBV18 ASSPLVAGPFGGANVLT
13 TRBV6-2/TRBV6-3 ASSYSASGNNEQF
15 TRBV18 ASSRTGGILESQPQH
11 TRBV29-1 SVGRGAGGELF
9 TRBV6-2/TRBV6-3 ASSYGETQY
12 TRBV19 ASSIARLNQPQH
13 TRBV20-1 SARTGTGASGTQY
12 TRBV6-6 ASRQRDSYNEQF
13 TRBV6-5 ASRGGGGGHGELF
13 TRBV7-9 ASSGKRDVLNEQY
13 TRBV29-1 SVSGQGGSGYGYT
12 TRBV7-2 ASSLADDSYEQY
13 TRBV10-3 AISETAVGNQPQH
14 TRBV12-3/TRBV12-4 ASSPWTGAGANVLT
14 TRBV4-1 ASSHGDRLDTGELF
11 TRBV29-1 SVGLGGNQPQH
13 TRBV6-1 ASSPQGALGYEQY
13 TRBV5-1 ASSPRRAVDNEQF